The present T cell receptor (beta chain) was sequenced within a study of blood T cell repertoires in COVID-19. Across the study: There were acute and convalescent COVID-19 samples, and they came from the United States, Italy and Spain. PBMCs, B-cell-depleted T cells, or T cells were the source of the cDNA or gDNA that made up the material.

In the original processing: How many nucleated cells were present was estimated from reference gene primer amplification. Only in-frame clones appear in the TCRdb table, and some are missing; sequencing was by immunoSEQ multiplex PCR. The V and J calls and clone size come from that table; D and trimming were worked out from the DNA. The sample has about 140,000 clones, roughly 86% seen once. The V end was cut by 4 bases, the J end by 2 bases, with 9 bases between. The CDR3 contains 13 residues. Germline V gene sequence: CDR1 MDHEN, CDR2 SYDVKM. The chain has TRBV28 and TRBJ2-7; tentative D call: TRBD2 (6 bases). The receptor was isolated from a woman in her fifties or sixties with acute or convalescent COVID-19. Sequencing input: peripheral blood. The CDR3 sequence is CASSSGGPYEQYF. The CDR3 DNA follows: TGTGCCAGCAGTTCCGGAGGGCCCTACGAGCAGTACTTC.